Described below is a single TCR beta chain sequence and its context. Relying on iRepertoire HTBI primers and Arm-PCR of CDR3 regions, the team built TCR beta libraries. TCRdb passed the multiplex PCR reads through MiXCR, listing each CDR3 protein once. Among fewer than 550,000 distinct CDR3 sequences, about a fifth were seen once, and the ten largest hold over 6%. The CDR3 totals 15 residues. CDR1 is MDHEN and CDR2 is SYDVKM in the germline V gene. V was clipped by 5 bases and J by 0 bases, with 11 bases between them. Sample time point: persistent/refractory GD, antithyroid drugs over 5 years with positive TRAb. The TCR library used RNA extracted from PBMCs. The sample originates from a study of regulatory T cells in long-lasting Graves disease.

The TCR comes from a female donor with Graves disease. The sequencing here drew on peripheral blood mononuclear cells (PBMCs), taken when the disease was refractory, from a patient treated with antithyroid drugs. The genes are TRBV28 and TRBJ1-3; D might be TRBD1 (6 bases). CDR3 sequence reads: CASSPGTTSGNTIYF. In DNA, the CDR3 is TGTGCCAGCAGTCCAGGGACAACCTCTGGAAACACCATATATTTT. The whole variable domain, remainder taken from reference TRBV28 and TRBJ1-3, is DVKVTQSSRYLVKRTGEKVFLECVQDMDHENMFWYRQDPGLGLRLIYFSYDVKMKEKGDIPEGYSVSREKKERFSLILESASTNQTSMYLCASSPGTTSGNTIYFGEGSWLTVV.